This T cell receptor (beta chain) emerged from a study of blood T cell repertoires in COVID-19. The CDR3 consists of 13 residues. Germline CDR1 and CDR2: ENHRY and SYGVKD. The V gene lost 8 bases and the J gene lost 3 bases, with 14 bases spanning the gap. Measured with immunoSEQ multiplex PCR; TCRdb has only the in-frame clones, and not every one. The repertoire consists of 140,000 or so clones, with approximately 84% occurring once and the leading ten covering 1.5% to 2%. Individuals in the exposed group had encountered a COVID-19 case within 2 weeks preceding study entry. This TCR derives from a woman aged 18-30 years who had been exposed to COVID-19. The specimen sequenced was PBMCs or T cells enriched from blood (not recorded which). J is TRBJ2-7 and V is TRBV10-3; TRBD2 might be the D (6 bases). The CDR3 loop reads CAIGASVLYEQYF. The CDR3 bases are TGTGCCATCGGGGCTAGCGTTCTCTACGAGCAGTACTTC.